This is a list of T cell receptor beta chains from one sample in a study of beta chain features in type 1 diabetes. Some clones are missing from TCRdb's copy, which holds only in-frame ones; the method was immunoSEQ multiplex PCR. The table has roughly 230,000 clones, 7.5% to 10% seen once. The sequenced sample was naive CD4+ T cells from blood. The receptor set was obtained from a young woman in good health. CDR3s include the opening cysteine and the closing phenylalanine or tryptophan. D genes are given only for firm matches. The size of a clone is reported for some rows only, either as once, few or many, or as a class for expanded clones.

D gene	V gene	clone size	J gene	CDR3 DNA	CDR3 protein
.	TRBV2	.	TRBJ1-1	TGTGCCAGCAGCTTCGACTTGGACACTGAAGCTTTCTTT	CASSFDLDTEAFF
.	TRBV5-1	.	TRBJ2-7	TGCGCCAGCAGCTTAAGGATTACGGGTTTCGCCTACGAGCAGTACTTC	CASSLRITGFAYEQYF
TRBD2	TRBV5-1	few	TRBJ2-3	TGCGCCAGCAGCTTGCGCCCACTTTATAGCGGGGGAACAGATACGCAGTATTTT	CASSLRPLYSGGTDTQYF
TRBD2	TRBV2	.	TRBJ2-3	TGTGCCAGCAGTGGCTGGGCGGGAGTGGCAGATACGCAGTATTTT	CASSGWAGVADTQYF
.	TRBV7-8	few	TRBJ2-1	TGTGCCAGCAGCTTAGTCCTAGCTGATGAGCAGTTCTTC	CASSLVLADEQFF
TRBD1	TRBV7-9	.	TRBJ2-1	TGTGCCAGCAGCGCGACCCCCCGGACAGGAGAGTCCAATGAGCAGTTCTTC	CASSATPRTGESNEQFF
TRBD2	TRBV23-1	.	TRBJ2-2	TGCGCCAGCAGTCAATCAAAGCGGGAGGAGAACACCGGGGAGCTGTTTTTT	CASSQSKREENTGELFF
TRBD2	TRBV7-2	.	TRBJ2-3	TGTGCCAGCAGCTTAGAACTAGCGGGGGGTTCTGGGACGCAGTATTTT	CASSLELAGGSGTQYF
.	TRBV6-5	.	TRBJ1-6	TGTGCCAGCAGCCCTAGACAGGATAATTCACCCCTCCACTTT	CASSPRQDNSPLHF
TRBD1	TRBV5-1	few	TRBJ2-2	TGCGCCAGCAGCTGGGGGACAGGGCGCACCGGGGAGCTGTTTTTT	CASSWGTGRTGELFF
.	TRBV5-1	.	TRBJ2-7	TGCGCCAGCAGCTCCCTCCGGGGAGGGGGCTCCTACGAGCAGTACTTC	CASSSLRGGGSYEQYF
.	TRBV18	many	TRBJ2-5	TGTGCCAGCTCACCAGAGTCACGGGAGACCCAGTACTTC	CASSPESRETQYF
.	TRBV18	.	TRBJ2-4	TGTGCCAGCTCACCACCGGCCGGGGAGGTGGCCAAAAACATTCAGTACTTC	CASSPPAGEVAKNIQYF
TRBD1	TRBV5-4	few	TRBJ2-4	TGTGCCAGCAGCATCGCGACAGGGGTAGTCAAAAACATTCAGTACTTC	CASSIATGVVKNIQYF
.	TRBV2	.	TRBJ1-2	TGTGCCAGCCTGTGGCCAGGCGTCGACTATGGCTACACCTTC	CASLWPGVDYGYTF
TRBD1	TRBV5-1	few	TRBJ2-3	TGCGCCAGCAGCTTGCAGGGGGCCGGGACAGATACGCAGTATTTT	CASSLQGAGTDTQYF
.	TRBV2	.	TRBJ1-4	TGTGCCAGCACGACAGAAGCAACTAATGAAAAACTGTTTTTT	CASTTEATNEKLFF
.	TRBV5-1	.	TRBJ2-5	TGCGCCAGCAGCTCCCGGGGTCAAGAGACCCAGTACTTC	CASSSRGQETQYF
.	TRBV2	few	TRBJ2-4	TGTGCCAGTACAGGTCTAGCCAAAAACATTCAGTACTTC	CASTGLAKNIQYF
.	TRBV7-6	.	TRBJ2-3	TGTGCCAGCAGCTTTACTGTTGGTCACTATACGCAGTATTTT	CASSFTVGHYTQYF
TRBD1	TRBV5-1	.	TRBJ2-2	TGCGCCAGCAGCTTTAGGACAGGGGACACCGGGGAGCTGTTTTTT	CASSFRTGDTGELFF
TRBD1	TRBV30	.	TRBJ1-1	TGTGCCTGGAGCCCGCGAGGGGGCGTGGGGGCTTTCTTT	CAWSPRGGVGAFF